Each of the 17 T cell receptor beta chains below was sequenced from the same sample in a study of blood T cell repertoires in COVID-19. Using immunoSEQ multiplex PCR, the repertoire was profiled, and TCRdb retains in-frame clones only, with some absent. The sample consists of approximately 81,000 clones, roughly 91% of them appearing once. The sample consisted of PBMCs or T cells enriched from blood (not recorded which). These receptors originate from a woman in her 50s with acute COVID-19.

This chain uses TRBV5-1 with TRBJ2-7, with 13 bases fitting TRBD2. The CDR3 covers 16 residues. After removal of 3 bases from V and 5 bases from J, the junction contained 8 bases not matched to a gene. Germline CDR1 and CDR2: SGHRS and YFSETQ. The CDR3, as DNA: TGCGCCAGCAGCTCACTTGGGACTAGCGGGAACCACGAGCAGTACTTC. Translating it yields CASSSLGTSGNHEQYF.

This chain connects TRBV7-6 to TRBJ2-7; 11 bases agree with TRBD2. Trimming cost V 5 bases and J 9 bases; bases outside gene matches: 9. The CDR3 spans 14 residues. The V gene's germline CDR1 is SGHVS and CDR2 FNYEAQ. The CDR3: CASSRSGTSGAQYF. The CDR3 DNA sequence: TGTGCCAGCAGCCGCTCCGGGACTAGCGGCGCGCAGTACTTC.

The chain is built from TRBV27 and TRBJ2-7, with D possibly TRBD2 on 6 matching bases. Deletions cut 2 bases from V and 7 bases from J, with 9 bases between. The germline V gene has CDR1 MNHEY and CDR2 SMNVEV (reference sequence). The CDR3 length is 12 residues. The CDR3 DNA reads TGTGCCAGCAGTTTAGGCGGGACTGAGCAGTACTTC. As protein: CASSLGGTEQYF.

The V call is TRBV5-4, the J call TRBJ1-2; D unclear. The germline V and J ends were trimmed by 0 bases and 0 bases, with 9 bases remaining between them. The CDR3 has 15 residues. Germline lookup yields CDR1 SGHNT and CDR2 YYREEE (reference sequence). CDR3 sequence (DNA): TGTGCCAGCAGCTTGGGAGCAGGTTCTAACTATGGCTACACCTTC. Amino acid sequence: CASSLGAGSNYGYTF.

J is TRBJ2-7 and V is TRBV6-5; 9 bases fit TRBD1. Germline values: CDR1 MNHEY, CDR2 SVGAGI. CDR3 size: 13 residues. With 6 bases clipped from V and 4 bases from J, the junction kept 4 bases outside the gene matches. The CDR3 protein is CASSGTGWYEQYF. The DNA of the CDR3 is TGTGCCAGCAGCGGGACAGGGTGGTACGAGCAGTACTTC.

The chain has TRBV10-3 and TRBJ2-3; 9 nucleotides match TRBD1. J lost 1 base, V lost 6 bases, and 5 bases had no gene match. This CDR3 is built from 15 residues. CDR1 and CDR2 (germline): ENHRY, SYGVKD. CDR3 protein: CAISRTGAGTDTQYF. In DNA, the CDR3 is TGTGCCATCAGCCGGACAGGGGCGGGCACAGATACGCAGTATTTT.

The chain has TRBV25-1 and TRBJ1-2; D is unresolved. This CDR3 is 18 amino acids long. V gave up 2 bases and J gave up 0 bases, with 19 bases separating them. Germline CDR1 is MGHDK and CDR2 is SYGVNS. CDR3 region: CASSELTNAESPNYGYTF. CDR3 DNA: TGTGCCAGCAGTGAACTGACGAACGCGGAGAGCCCTAACTATGGCTACACCTTC.

V usage is TRBV28 and J usage is TRBJ2-1; 10 nucleotides agree with TRBD1. Germline V gene lookup returns CDR1 MDHEN and CDR2 SYDVKM. V lost 6 bases to trimming and J lost 7 bases; unmatched junction nucleotides: 12. The CDR3 is 16 residues long. This chain's CDR3 is CASSPDGGQGRNEQFF. As DNA, the CDR3 is TGTGCCAGCAGCCCCGACGGGGGACAGGGGCGGAATGAGCAGTTCTTC.

This clone occurred a few times. The chain links TRBV9 to TRBJ2-1, with 13 bases fitting TRBD2. Germline lookup yields CDR1 SGDLS and CDR2 YYNGEE. CDR3 length: 14 amino acids. The J segment lost 10 bases and the V segment lost 2 bases, leaving 3 bases of the junction unmatched. The CDR3 here is CASSVGTSGNEQFF. The CDR3 bases are TGTGCCAGCAGCGTCGGGACTAGCGGGAACGAGCAGTTCTTC.

V gene TRBV7-2 combines with J gene TRBJ2-7; D might be TRBD1 (5 bases). The CDR3 is 14 residues long. The V gene lost 1 base and the J gene lost 5 bases, with 12 bases spanning the gap. Germline V gene sequence: CDR1 SGHTA, CDR2 FQGNSA. The CDR3 loop reads CASSLDRMSHEQYF. CDR3 DNA: TGTGCCAGCAGCTTAGACAGGATGAGTCACGAGCAGTACTTC. Filled out from reference TRBV7-2 and TRBJ2-7, the complete variable domain reads GAGVSQSPSNKVTEKGKDVELRCDPISGHTALYWYRQSLGQGLEFLIYFQGNSAPDKSGLPSDRFSAERTGGSVSTLTIQRTQQEDSAVYLCASSLDRMSHEQYFGPGTRLTVT.

V and J are TRBV6-2 or TRBV6-3 and TRBJ2-3; 7 positions match TRBD2. Germline trimming cut 7 bases from V and 3 bases from J; bases unmatched to any gene: 10. The CDR3 is made up of 15 amino acids. In germline, CDR1 is MNHEY, CDR2 SVGEGT. CDR3: CASTPRTRVTDTQYF. The CDR3 DNA sequence: TGTGCCAGCACCCCCCGGACTAGGGTTACAGATACGCAGTATTTT.

The chain is built from TRBV9 and TRBJ1-2, with D hard to call. The V and J ends lost 4 bases and 7 bases respectively, with 26 bases between them. CDR1 is SGDLS, CDR2 YYNGEE, per germline. This CDR3 is built from 17 residues. CDR3 residues: CASSPLMVELLPVGYTF. Written as DNA, the CDR3 is TGTGCCAGCAGCCCTTTGATGGTTGAGCTCTTGCCCGTTGGCTACACCTTC.

The chain carries TRBV5-1 and TRBJ2-1; TRBD2 might be the D (6 bases). With 3 bases removed from V and 4 bases from J, the gap between germline ends came to 20 bases. The CDR3 is 17 residues long. The V gene's germline CDR1 is SGHRS and CDR2 YFSETQ. CDR3 region: CASSSRGITSTYNEQFF. The CDR3 DNA follows: TGCGCCAGCAGCTCCCGCGGGATCACATCCACATACAATGAGCAGTTCTTC.

The chain joins TRBV20-1 to TRBJ1-3; 8 bases are shared with TRBD1. This CDR3 has 11 residues. The V segment lost 5 bases and the J segment 8 bases; nucleotides outside the gene matches: 2. The germline CDR1 and CDR2 sequences are DFQATT and SNEGSKA (reference sequence). CDR3 residues: CSADRGDTIYF. Written as DNA, the CDR3 is TGCAGTGCTGACAGGGGAGACACCATATATTTT.

V is TRBV6-5 and J is TRBJ2-7; 7 nucleotides line up with TRBD1. The CDR3 loop spans 15 amino acids. The trim removed 4 bases at V and 3 bases at J, leaving 9 bases unmatched. CDR1 and CDR2 from the germline V gene are MNHEY and SVGAGI. The CDR3 nucleotides read TGTGCCAGCAGTTTTGAGCCGGGACAGATCTACGAGCAGTACTTC. Its translation is CASSFEPGQIYEQYF.

The chain joins TRBV30 to TRBJ2-3, with D possibly matching TRBD2 (5 bases). V gave up 0 bases and J gave up 3 bases, with 10 bases separating them. CDR1 and CDR2 from the germline V gene are GTSNPN and SVGIG (reference sequence). This CDR3 spans 14 amino acids. CDR3 residues: CAWSVRLPTDTQYF. The CDR3, as DNA: TGTGCCTGGAGTGTACGACTACCGACAGATACGCAGTATTTT.

On this clone itself: The same CDR3 can be traced to other DNA sequences in this sample. The gene calls are TRBV9 and TRBJ2-1; 13 bases line up with TRBD2. V shed 0 bases, J shed 7 bases, and the junction held 1 base outside the gene matches. Germline loops: CDR1 SGDLS, CDR2 YYNGEE. The CDR3 spans 15 residues. The CDR3 DNA sequence: TGTGCCAGCAGCGTAGGGACTAGCGGGAGTAATGAGCAGTTCTTC. Translating gives CASSVGTSGSNEQFF.